This T cell receptor (beta chain) is drawn from a study of blood T cell repertoires in COVID-19. In the original workflow: Amplification with reference gene primers provided the estimates of nucleated cell counts. Some clones are missing from TCRdb's copy, which holds only in-frame ones; the method was immunoSEQ multiplex PCR. That table gives V, J and clone size, and the DNA gave D and trimming. The sample records about 150,000 clones, more than 80% being singletons. J was trimmed by 7 bases and V by 5 bases; bases with no gene match: 18. The germline gives CDR1 MDHEN, CDR2 SYDVKM. CDR3 size: 17 residues.

The clonotype was recovered from a man between 18 and 35 years old with COVID-19, enrolled during active disease. Sequences were obtained from peripheral blood. J is TRBJ2-7 and V is TRBV28, with 9 positions matching TRBD1. The CDR3 loop reads CASSTTPPGQGGWEQYF. The DNA for the CDR3 is TGTGCCAGCAGTACCACCCCACCGGGACAGGGAGGGTGGGAGCAGTACTTC. Full variable domain (missing parts from reference TRBV28 and TRBJ2-7): DVKVTQSSRYLVKRTGEKVFLECVQDMDHENMFWYRQDPGLGLRLIYFSYDVKMKEKGDIPEGYSVSREKKERFSLILESASTNQTSMYLCASSTTPPGQGGWEQYFGPGTRLTVT.